This TCR beta chain was recovered during a study of blood T cell repertoires in COVID-19. Study details: Spain, Italy and the United States supplied samples that represented acute and convalescent COVID-19.

CDR1 and CDR2 (germline): SNHLY, FYNNEI. V was cut by 6 bases and J by 0 bases, with 11 bases left in between. The CDR3 is made up of 14 amino acids. The authors' processing: Reference gene primers were amplified, and this amplification served to estimate nucleated cell counts. Repertoires were generated with immunoSEQ multiplex PCR, while TCRdb's copy carries only in-frame clones and drops some. The V and J calls and the clone size are those of that table, but D and trimming were determined from the DNA. The sample shows 360,000 or so clones, around 86% of them seen only once. Researchers sorted participants into cohorts using their self-reported clinical history. Cohort 3 recovered donors had two negative PCRs, clearance, or symptom resolution.

The TCR was taken from a woman aged 50 to 60 who had recovered from COVID-19. V gene TRBV2 combines with J gene TRBJ2-5, with D hard to call. The sequenced material came from PBMCs or T cells enriched from blood (not recorded which). In DNA form, the CDR3 reads TGTGCCAGCAGGACATACAGAGACCAAGAGACCCAGTACTTC. This encodes CASRTYRDQETQYF.